This T cell receptor (beta chain) was recovered during a study of T cell responses to AZD1222 COVID-19 vaccine. TCRdb keeps only in-frame clones here, not all; method: immunoSEQ multiplex PCR. This table holds roughly 160,000 clones, 94% found once. The V and J ends lost 8 bases and 3 bases, in that order; junction bases with no gene match: 4. This CDR3 has 13 residues. Germline CDR1 is SNHLY and CDR2 is FYNNEI. This sample comprised peripheral blood, obtained on day 0 of AZD1222 vaccination. This TCR was sampled from an adult in good health. V usage is TRBV2 and J usage is TRBJ1-3; the match to TRBD1 covers 7 bases. CDR3 amino acids: CASGQDYGNTIYF. The CDR3 nucleotides read TGTGCCAGCGGACAGGATTATGGAAACACCATATATTTT.